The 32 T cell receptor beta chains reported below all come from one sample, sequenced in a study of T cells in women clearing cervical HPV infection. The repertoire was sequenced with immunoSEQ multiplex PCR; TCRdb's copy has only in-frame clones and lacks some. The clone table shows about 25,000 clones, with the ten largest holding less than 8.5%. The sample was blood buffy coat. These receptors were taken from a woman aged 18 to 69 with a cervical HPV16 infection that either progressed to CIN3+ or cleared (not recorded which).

CDR3 protein: CSVVGRYEQYF. The CDR3 DNA, read in part, is TGCAGCGTTGTTGGGCGCTACGAG. The chain is built from TRBV29-1 and TRBJ2-7, with no clear D. The read halts 3 residues ahead of the CDR3 end, with the missing end drawn from the germline J gene. The CDR3 is 11 amino acids. V lost 4 bases to trimming and J lost 3 bases, with 7 bases between them. Germline V CDR1 and CDR2: SQVTM, ANQGSEA.

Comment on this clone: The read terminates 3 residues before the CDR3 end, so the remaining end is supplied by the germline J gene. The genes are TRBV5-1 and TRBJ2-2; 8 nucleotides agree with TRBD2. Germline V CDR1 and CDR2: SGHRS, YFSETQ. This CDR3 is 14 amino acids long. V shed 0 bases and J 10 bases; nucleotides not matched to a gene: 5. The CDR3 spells CASSLGRGLEELFF. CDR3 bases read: TGCGCCAGCAGCTTGGGGAGGGGACTAGAGGAG.

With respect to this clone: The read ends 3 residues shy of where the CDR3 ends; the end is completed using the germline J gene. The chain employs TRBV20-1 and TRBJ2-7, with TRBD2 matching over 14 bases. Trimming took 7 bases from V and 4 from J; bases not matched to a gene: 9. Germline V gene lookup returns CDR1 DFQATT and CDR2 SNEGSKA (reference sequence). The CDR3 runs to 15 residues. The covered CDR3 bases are TGCAGTGTCGGACCCGGGACTAGCGGGAGTTACGAG. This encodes CSVGPGTSGSYE. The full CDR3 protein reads CSVGPGTSGSYEQYF.

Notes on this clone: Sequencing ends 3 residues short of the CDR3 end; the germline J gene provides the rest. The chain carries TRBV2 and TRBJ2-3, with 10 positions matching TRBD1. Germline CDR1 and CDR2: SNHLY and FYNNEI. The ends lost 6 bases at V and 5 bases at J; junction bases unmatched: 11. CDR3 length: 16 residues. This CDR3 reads CASSLQGTGVRDTQYF. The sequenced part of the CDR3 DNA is TGTGCCAGCAGCCTACAGGGGACAGGGGTCAGAGATACG.

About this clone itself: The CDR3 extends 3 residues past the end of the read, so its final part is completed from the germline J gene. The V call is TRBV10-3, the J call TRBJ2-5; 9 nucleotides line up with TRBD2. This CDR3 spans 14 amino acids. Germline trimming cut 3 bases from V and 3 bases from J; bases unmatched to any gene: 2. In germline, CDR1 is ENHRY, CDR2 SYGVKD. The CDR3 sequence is CAISERLAEETQYF. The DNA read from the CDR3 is TGTGCCATCAGTGAACGACTAGCGGAAGAGACC.

Here the CDR3 reads CASSLPGLANEKLFF. Partial CDR3 DNA: TGTGCCAGCAGTTTACCCGGTCTGGCTAATGAAAAA. This rearrangement joins TRBV28 to TRBJ1-4; D remains ambiguous. The CDR3 end falls 3 residues outside the read, so it is completed with the germline J gene. V gave up 2 bases and J gave up 3 bases, with 10 bases separating them. The CDR3 consists of 15 residues. Per germline, CDR1 MDHEN and CDR2 SYDVKM.

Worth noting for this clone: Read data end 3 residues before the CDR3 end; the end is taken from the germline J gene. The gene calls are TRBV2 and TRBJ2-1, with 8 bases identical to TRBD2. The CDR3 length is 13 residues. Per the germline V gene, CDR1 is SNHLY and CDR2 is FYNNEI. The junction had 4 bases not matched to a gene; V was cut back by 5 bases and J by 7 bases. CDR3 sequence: CASSSGSRNEQFF. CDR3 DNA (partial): TGTGCCAGCAGTAGCGGGAGTAGGAATGAG.

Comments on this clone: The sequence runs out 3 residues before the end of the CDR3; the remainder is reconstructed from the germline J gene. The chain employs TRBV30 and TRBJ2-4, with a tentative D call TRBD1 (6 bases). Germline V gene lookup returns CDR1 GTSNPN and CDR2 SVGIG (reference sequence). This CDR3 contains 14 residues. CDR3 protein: CAWRRQGGTVGQYF. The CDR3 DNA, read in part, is TGTGCCTGGAGGAGACAAGGGGGTACTGTGGGT.

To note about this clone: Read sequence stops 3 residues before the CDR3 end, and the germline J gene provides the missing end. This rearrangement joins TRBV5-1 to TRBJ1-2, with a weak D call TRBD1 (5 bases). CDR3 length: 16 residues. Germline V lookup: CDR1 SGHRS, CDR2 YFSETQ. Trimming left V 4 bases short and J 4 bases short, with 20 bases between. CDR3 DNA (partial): TGCGCCAGCAGCCCCGGGACTGACGGTTACCTCTATGGC. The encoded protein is CASSPGTDGYLYG. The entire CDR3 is CASSPGTDGYLYGYTF.

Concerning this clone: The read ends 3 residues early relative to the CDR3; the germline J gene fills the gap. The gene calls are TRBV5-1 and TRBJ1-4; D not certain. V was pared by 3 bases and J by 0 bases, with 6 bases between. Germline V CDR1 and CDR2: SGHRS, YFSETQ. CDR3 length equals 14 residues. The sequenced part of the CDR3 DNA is TGCGCCAGCAGCTCAACAACAACTAATGAAAAA. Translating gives CASSSTTTNEK. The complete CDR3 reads CASSSTTTNEKLFF.

Incomplete CDR3 DNA: TGTGCCAGCAGCCCTCCAGGGGGCGCCTACAATGAG. Encoded protein: CASSPPGGAYNE. The entire CDR3 reads CASSPPGGAYNEQFF. V is TRBV7-9 and J is TRBJ2-1, with 8 bases fitting TRBD1. The missing CDR3 end, 3 residues past where the read stops, is filled in from the germline J gene. This CDR3 is 15 amino acids long. With 5 bases clipped from V and 2 bases from J, the junction kept 5 bases outside the gene matches. The V gene's germline CDR1 is SEHNR and CDR2 FQNEAQ (reference sequence).

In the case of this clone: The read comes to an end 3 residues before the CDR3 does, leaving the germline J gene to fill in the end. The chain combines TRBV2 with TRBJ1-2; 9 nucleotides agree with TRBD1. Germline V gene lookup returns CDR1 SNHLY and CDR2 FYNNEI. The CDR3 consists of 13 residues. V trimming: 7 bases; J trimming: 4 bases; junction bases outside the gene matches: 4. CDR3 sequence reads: CASMDRGGYGYTF. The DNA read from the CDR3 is TGTGCCAGCATGGACAGGGGTGGCTATGGC.

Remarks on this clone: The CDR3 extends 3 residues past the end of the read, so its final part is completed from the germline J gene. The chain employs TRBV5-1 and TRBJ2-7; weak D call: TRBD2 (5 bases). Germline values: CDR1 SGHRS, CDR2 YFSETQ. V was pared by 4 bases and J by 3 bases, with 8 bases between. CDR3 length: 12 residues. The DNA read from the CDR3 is TGCGCCAGCAGCGAGGGCAACTACGAG. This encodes CASSEGNYE. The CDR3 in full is CASSEGNYEQYF.

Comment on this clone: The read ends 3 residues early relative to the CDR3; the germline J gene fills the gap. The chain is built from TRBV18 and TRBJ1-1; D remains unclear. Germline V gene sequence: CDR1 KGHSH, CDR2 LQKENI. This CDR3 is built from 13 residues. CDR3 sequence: CASSHPAGRGAFF. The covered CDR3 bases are TGTGCCAGCTCACACCCGGCGGGGAGAGGG.

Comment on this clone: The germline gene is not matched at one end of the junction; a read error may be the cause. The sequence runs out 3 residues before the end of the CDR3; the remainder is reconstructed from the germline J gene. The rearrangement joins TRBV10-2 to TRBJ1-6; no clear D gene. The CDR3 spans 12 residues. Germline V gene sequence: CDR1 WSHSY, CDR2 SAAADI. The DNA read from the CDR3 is TGCGCCGGCAGTGAGTCTCAATCACCC. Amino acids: CAGSESQSP. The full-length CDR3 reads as CAGSESQSPLHF.

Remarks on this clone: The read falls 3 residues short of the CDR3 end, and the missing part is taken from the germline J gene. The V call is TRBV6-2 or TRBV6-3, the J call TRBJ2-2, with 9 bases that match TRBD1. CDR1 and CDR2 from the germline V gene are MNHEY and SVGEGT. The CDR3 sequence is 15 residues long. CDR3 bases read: TGTGCCAGCAGTTACGCCGGGACAGGGAATGAAAAG. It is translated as CASSYAGTGNEK. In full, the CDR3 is CASSYAGTGNEKLFF.

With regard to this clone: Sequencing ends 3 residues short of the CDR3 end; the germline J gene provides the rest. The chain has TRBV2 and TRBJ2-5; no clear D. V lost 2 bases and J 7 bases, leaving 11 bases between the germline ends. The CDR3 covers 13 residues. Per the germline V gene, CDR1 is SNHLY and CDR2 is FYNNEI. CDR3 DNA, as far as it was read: TGTGCCAGCAGTGAATTTAGCTCGGGGACC. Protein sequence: CASSEFSSGT. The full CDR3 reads CASSEFSSGTQYF.

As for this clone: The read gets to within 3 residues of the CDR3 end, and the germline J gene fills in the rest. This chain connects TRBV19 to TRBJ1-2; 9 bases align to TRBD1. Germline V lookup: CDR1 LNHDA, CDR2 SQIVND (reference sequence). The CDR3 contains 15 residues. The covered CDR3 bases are TGTGCCAGTAGTATGGGACAGGGTACCCACAATGAC. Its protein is CASSMGQGTHND. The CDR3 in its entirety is CASSMGQGTHNDYTF.

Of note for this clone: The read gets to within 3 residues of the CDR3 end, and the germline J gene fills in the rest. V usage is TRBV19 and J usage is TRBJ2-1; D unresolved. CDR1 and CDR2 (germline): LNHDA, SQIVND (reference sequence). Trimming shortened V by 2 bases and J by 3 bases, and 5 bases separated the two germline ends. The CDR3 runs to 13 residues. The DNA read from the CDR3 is TGTGCCAGTAGTATATCCCTCTACAATGAG. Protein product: CASSISLYNE. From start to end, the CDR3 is CASSISLYNEQFF.

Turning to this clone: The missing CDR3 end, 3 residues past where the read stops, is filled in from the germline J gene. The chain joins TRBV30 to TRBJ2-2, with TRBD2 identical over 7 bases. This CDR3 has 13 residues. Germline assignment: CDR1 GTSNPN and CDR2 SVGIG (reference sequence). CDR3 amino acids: CAWIGRGAEKLFF. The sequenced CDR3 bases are TGTGCCTGGATTGGGAGGGGCGCGGAAAAG.

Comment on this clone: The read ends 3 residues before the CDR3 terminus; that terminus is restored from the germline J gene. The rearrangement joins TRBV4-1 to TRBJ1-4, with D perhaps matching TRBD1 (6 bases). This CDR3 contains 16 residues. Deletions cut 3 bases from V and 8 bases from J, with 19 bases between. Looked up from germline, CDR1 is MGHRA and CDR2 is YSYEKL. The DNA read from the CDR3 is TGCGCCAGCAGCCACCTTGGTGGGGGCGAAGTGGAAAAA. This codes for CASSHLGGGEVEK. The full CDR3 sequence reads CASSHLGGGEVEKLFF.

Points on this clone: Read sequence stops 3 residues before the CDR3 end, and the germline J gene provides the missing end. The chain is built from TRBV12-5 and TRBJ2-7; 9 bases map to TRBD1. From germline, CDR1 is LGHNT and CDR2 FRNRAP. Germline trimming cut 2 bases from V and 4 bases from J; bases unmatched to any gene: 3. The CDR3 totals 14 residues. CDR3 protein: CASGLSQGAYEQYF. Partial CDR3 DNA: TGTGCTAGTGGTTTGTCACAGGGGGCATACGAG.

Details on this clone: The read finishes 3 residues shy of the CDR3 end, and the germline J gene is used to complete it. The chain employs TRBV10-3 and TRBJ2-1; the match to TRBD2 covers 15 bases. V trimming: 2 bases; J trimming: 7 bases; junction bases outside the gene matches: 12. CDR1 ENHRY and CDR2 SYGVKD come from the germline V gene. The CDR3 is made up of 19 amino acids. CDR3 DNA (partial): TGTGCCATCAGTGAGCCGATCGGACTAGCGGGAGGGCCAAGGAATGAG. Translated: CAISEPIGLAGGPRNE. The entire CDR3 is CAISEPIGLAGGPRNEQFF.

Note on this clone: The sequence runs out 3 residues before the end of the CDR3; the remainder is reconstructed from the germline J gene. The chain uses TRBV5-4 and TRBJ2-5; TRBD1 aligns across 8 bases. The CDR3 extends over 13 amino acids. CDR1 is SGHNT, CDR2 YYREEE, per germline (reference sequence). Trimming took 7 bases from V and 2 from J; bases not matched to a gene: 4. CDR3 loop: CASSTGEQETQYF. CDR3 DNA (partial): TGTGCCAGCTCGACAGGGGAACAAGAGACC.

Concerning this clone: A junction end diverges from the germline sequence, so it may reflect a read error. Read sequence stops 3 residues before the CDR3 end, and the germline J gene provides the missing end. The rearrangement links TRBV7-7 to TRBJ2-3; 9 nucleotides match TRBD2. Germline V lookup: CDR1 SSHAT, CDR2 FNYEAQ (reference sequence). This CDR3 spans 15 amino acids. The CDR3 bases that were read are TGTGCTAGCAGCTTGGGACTAGCCGGGGGAGATACG. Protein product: CASSLGLAGGDT. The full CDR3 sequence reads CASSLGLAGGDTQYF.

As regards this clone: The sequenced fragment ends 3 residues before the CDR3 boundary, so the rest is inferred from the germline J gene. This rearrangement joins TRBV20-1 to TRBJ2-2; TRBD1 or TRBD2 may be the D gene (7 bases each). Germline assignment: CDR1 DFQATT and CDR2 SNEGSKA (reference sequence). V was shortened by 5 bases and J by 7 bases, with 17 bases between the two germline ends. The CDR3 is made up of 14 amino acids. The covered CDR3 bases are TGCAGTGCTCAGGGGGGAGGGCCCGACGGGGAG. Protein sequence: CSAQGGGPDGE. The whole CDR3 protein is CSAQGGGPDGELFF.

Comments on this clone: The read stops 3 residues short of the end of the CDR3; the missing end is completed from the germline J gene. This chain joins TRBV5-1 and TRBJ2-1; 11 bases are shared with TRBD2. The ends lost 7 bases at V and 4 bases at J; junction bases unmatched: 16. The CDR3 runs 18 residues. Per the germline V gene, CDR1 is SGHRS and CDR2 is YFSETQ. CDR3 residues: CASSRGGLAGGIYNEQFF. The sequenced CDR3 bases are TGCGCCAGCTCACGCGGGGGCCTAGCGGGAGGCATATACAATGAG.

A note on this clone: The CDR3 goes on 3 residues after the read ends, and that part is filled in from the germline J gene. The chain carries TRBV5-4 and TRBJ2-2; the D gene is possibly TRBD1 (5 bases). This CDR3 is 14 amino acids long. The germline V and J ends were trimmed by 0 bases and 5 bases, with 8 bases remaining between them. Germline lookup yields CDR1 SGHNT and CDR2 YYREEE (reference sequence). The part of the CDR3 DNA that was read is TGTGCCAGCAGCTTGGGCAGGGTTACCGGGGAG. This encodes CASSLGRVTGE. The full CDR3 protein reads CASSLGRVTGELFF.

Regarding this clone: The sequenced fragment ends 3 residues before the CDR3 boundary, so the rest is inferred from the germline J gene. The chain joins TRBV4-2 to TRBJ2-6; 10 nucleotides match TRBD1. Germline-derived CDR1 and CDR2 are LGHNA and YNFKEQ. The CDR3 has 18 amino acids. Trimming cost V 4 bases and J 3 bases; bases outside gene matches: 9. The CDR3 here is CASSPLRQGAGGANVLTF. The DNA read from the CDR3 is TGTGCCAGCAGCCCTCTCCGACAGGGGGCTGGTGGGGCCAACGTC.

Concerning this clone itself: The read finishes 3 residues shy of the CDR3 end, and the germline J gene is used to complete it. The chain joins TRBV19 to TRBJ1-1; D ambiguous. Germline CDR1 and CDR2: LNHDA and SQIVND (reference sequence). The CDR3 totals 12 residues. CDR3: CASSILMSEAFF. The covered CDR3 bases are TGTGCCAGTAGTATCTTAATGTCGGAA.

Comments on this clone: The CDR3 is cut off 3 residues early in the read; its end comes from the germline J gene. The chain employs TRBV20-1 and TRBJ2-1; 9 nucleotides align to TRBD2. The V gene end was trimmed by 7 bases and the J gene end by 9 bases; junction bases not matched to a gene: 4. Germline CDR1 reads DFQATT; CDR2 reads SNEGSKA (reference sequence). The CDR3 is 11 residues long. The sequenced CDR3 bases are TGCAGTGTTAGCGGGAGCGGTGAG. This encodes CSVSGSGE. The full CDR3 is CSVSGSGEQFF.

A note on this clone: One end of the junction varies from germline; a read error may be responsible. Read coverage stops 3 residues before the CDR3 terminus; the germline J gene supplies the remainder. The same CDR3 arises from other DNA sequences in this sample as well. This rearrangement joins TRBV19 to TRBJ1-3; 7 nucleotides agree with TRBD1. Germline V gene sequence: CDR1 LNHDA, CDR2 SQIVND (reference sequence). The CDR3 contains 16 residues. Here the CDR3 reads CASSVIDRALRNTIYF. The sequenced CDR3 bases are TGTGCCAGTAGTGTAATCGACAGGGCACTCCGAAACACT.